This T cell receptor (beta chain) derives from a study of T cell responses to AZD1222 COVID-19 vaccine. Overall study results and limits: Breadth and depth of Spike-specific TCRs rose after two AZD1222 doses. Only six or seven AZD1222 recipients were seropositive at baseline.

The germline V gene has CDR1 LNHDA and CDR2 SQIVND (reference sequence). V lost 3 bases to trimming and J lost 10 bases, with 9 bases between them. This CDR3 contains 11 residues. Of note for this clone: The antigen is undetermined.

Here immunoSEQ multiplex PCR was the method, and the copy in TCRdb shows in-frame clones only, minus some. Of about 100,000 clones in the sample, approximately 90% were seen once. This receptor was identified in an adult in good health. The sequencing here drew on peripheral blood, taken on day 0 of AZD1222 vaccination. V is TRBV19 and J is TRBJ1-2; no clear D. The CDR3: CASSIRVVYTF. The CDR3 DNA is TGTGCCAGTAGTATTAGGGTGGTCTACACCTTC.